The 32 T cell receptor beta chains listed next were all sequenced from one sample in a study of shared clonotypes between healthy human individuals. Here immunoSEQ multiplex PCR was the method, and the copy in TCRdb shows in-frame clones only, minus some. The table shows some 2,000,000 clones, with approximately 96% occurring only once. The source material was naive CD4+ T cells sorted from blood. Subset of the sample: CD45RA+ positively selected. These receptor sequences come from a man in his late teens or twenties in good health.

The rearrangement joins TRBV7-8 to TRBJ1-1; 7 bases match TRBD1. The germline gives CDR1 SGHVS, CDR2 FQNEAQ. The CDR3 is 16 residues long. J was trimmed by 0 bases and V by 2 bases; bases with no gene match: 6. The CDR3 loop is CASSLSPQGVNTEAFF. CDR3 nucleotide sequence: TGTGCCAGCAGCTTAAGTCCCCAGGGGGTGAACACTGAAGCTTTCTTT.

As for this clone: Different DNA sequences within this sample yield the same CDR3. This chain connects TRBV18 to TRBJ2-7; TRBD1 matches at 7 bases. Germline trimming cut 3 bases from V and 6 bases from J; bases unmatched to any gene: 5. Germline V gene data show CDR1 as KGHSH and CDR2 as LQKENI. The CDR3 consists of 13 residues. The CDR3 sequence: CASSPLDRAEQYF. Written as DNA, the CDR3 is TGTGCCAGCTCACCCCTCGACAGGGCCGAGCAGTACTTC.

The V and J genes are TRBV20-1 and TRBJ2-5; D gene ambiguous. Looked up from germline, CDR1 is DFQATT and CDR2 is SNEGSKA (reference sequence). This CDR3 is built from 10 residues. Trimming left V 5 bases short and J 5 bases short, with 6 bases between. CDR3 in DNA: TGCAGTGCTGCTTGGGAGACCCAGTACTTC. Its protein product is CSAAWETQYF.

This rearrangement joins TRBV30 to TRBJ1-1; perhaps TRBD1 as D (5 bases). V lost 5 bases and J 7 bases, leaving 17 bases between the germline ends. The CDR3 is 13 residues long. Germline values: CDR1 GTSNPN, CDR2 SVGIG (reference sequence). CDR3 in DNA: TGTGCCTGGGAGCGTAGAGGGGTGAGTGAAGCTTTCTTT. Its protein product is CAWERRGVSEAFF.

The J gene is TRBJ1-6, the V gene TRBV11-2; TRBD1 agrees at 8 bases. J was trimmed by 6 bases and V by 6 bases; bases with no gene match: 7. This CDR3 contains 15 residues. The germline gives CDR1 SGHAT, CDR2 FQNNGV. Here the CDR3 reads CASRSPGQGNSPLHF. CDR3 DNA sequence: TGTGCCAGCAGATCACCTGGACAGGGTAATTCACCCCTCCACTTT. Filled out from reference TRBV11-2 and TRBJ1-6, the complete variable domain reads EAGVAQSPRYKIIEKRQSVAFWCNPISGHATLYWYQQILGQGPKLLIQFQNNGVVDDSQLPKDRFSAERLKGVDSTLKIQPAKLEDSAVYLCASRSPGQGNSPLHFGNGTRLTVT.

The chain uses TRBV6-6 and TRBJ2-2; TRBD1 matches 8 bases. V lost 6 bases and J lost 4; bases outside the gene matches: 7. Looked up from germline, CDR1 is MNHNY and CDR2 is SVGAGI (reference sequence). The CDR3 length is 15 residues. The chain's CDR3 is CASSRDRGGTGELFF. Here the CDR3 DNA reads TGTGCCAGCAGCCGCGACAGGGGTGGCACCGGGGAGCTGTTTTTT.

This clone was detected only once. V and J are TRBV30 and TRBJ2-3; D perhaps matches TRBD2 (5 bases). This CDR3 is built from 13 residues. The V gene's germline CDR1 is GTSNPN and CDR2 SVGIG (reference sequence). V dropped 3 bases and J dropped 5 bases, with 12 bases sitting between them. As DNA, the CDR3 is TGTGCCTGGAGGGACTCCGGCCGAGATACGCAGTATTTT. Its translation: CAWRDSGRDTQYF.

J is TRBJ2-7 and V is TRBV14, with D unresolved. Germline-derived CDR1 and CDR2 are SGHDN and FVKESK. The V end lost 1 base, the J end lost 5 bases, and 15 bases lay between the germline ends. This CDR3 has 15 amino acids. The CDR3 loop is CASSQGLIAPDEQYF. The DNA for the CDR3 is TGTGCCAGCAGCCAAGGGCTAATAGCACCCGACGAGCAGTACTTC.

V is TRBV30 and J is TRBJ2-7, with unresolved D. Germline lookup yields CDR1 GTSNPN and CDR2 SVGIG (reference sequence). This CDR3 contains 16 residues. Deletions cut 1 base from V and 0 bases from J, with 16 bases between. The CDR3 region is CAWSAHIRRSSYEQYF. For the CDR3, the DNA is TGTGCCTGGAGTGCCCATATAAGGCGGAGCTCCTACGAGCAGTACTTC. The whole variable domain, filled in from reference TRBV30 and TRBJ2-7, reads SQTIHQWPATLVQPVGSPLSLECTVEGTSNPNLYWYRQAAGRGLQLLFYSVGIGQISSEVPQNLSASRPQDRQFILSSKKLLLSDSGFYLCAWSAHIRRSSYEQYFGPGTRLTVT.

The chain combines TRBV29-1 with TRBJ2-3; 11 nucleotides agree with TRBD2. The ends lost 6 bases at V and 5 bases at J; junction bases unmatched: 7. The CDR3 loop spans 14 amino acids. CDR1 SQVTM and CDR2 ANQGSEA come from the germline V gene. CDR3: CSVIAGGFGDTQYF. The CDR3 nucleotides read TGCAGCGTGATAGCGGGGGGGTTCGGAGATACGCAGTATTTT.

The chain employs TRBV18 and TRBJ2-7, with D possibly being TRBD1 (7 bases). Trimming took 6 bases from V and 5 from J, leaving 17 bases between them. The CDR3 consists of 14 residues. Germline V CDR1 and CDR2: KGHSH, LQKENI. The CDR3 sequence: CASSYLQGGHEQYF. DNA of the CDR3: TGTGCCAGCTCCTACCTCCAGGGGGGCCACGAGCAGTACTTC.

The V and J genes are TRBV27 and TRBJ2-2, with TRBD1 matching over 8 bases. With V trimmed by 6 bases and J by 6 bases, 3 bases remained unmatched. Per the germline V gene, CDR1 is MNHEY and CDR2 is SMNVEV (reference sequence). This CDR3 is 13 amino acids long. The CDR3 DNA follows: TGTGCCAGCAGAATGACAGGGGCCGGGGAGCTGTTTTTT. This gives the protein CASRMTGAGELFF.

The chain is built from TRBV5-5 and TRBJ1-2, with D unclear. The germline V and J ends were trimmed by 0 bases and 5 bases, with 11 bases remaining between them. Germline V gives CDR1 SGHKS, CDR2 YYEKEE (reference sequence). This CDR3 comprises 14 residues. CDR3 protein: CASSLEPGSYGYTF. For the CDR3, the DNA is TGTGCCAGCAGCTTGGAACCTGGAAGTTATGGCTACACCTTC.

The chain has TRBV28 and TRBJ2-7; TRBD1 matches 7 bases. The CDR3 runs 16 residues. Looked up from germline, CDR1 is MDHEN and CDR2 is SYDVKM. J gave up 3 bases and V 6 bases, and 14 bases lay outside the gene matches. The CDR3 here is CASSPVWDRKFYEQYF. CDR3 nucleotides: TGTGCCAGCAGCCCGGTCTGGGACAGAAAGTTCTACGAGCAGTACTTC. Complete variable domain (other parts from reference TRBV28 and TRBJ2-7): DVKVTQSSRYLVKRTGEKVFLECVQDMDHENMFWYRQDPGLGLRLIYFSYDVKMKEKGDIPEGYSVSREKKERFSLILESASTNQTSMYLCASSPVWDRKFYEQYFGPGTRLTVT.

This sequence joins TRBV10-3 and TRBJ2-5; 9 bases fit TRBD2. CDR1 and CDR2 from the germline V gene are ENHRY and SYGVKD. The CDR3 is made up of 14 amino acids. Germline trimming cut 6 bases from V and 3 bases from J; bases unmatched to any gene: 5. This CDR3 is CAIREAGGKETQYF. The CDR3 bases are TGTGCCATCAGGGAAGCGGGGGGTAAAGAGACCCAGTACTTC.

The chain carries TRBV6-6 and TRBJ1-2; 10 bases match TRBD1. The length of the CDR3 is 14 residues. V lost 6 bases and J lost 3; bases outside the gene matches: 4. The germline CDR1 and CDR2 sequences are MNHNY and SVGAGI (reference sequence). The chain's CDR3 is CASRPGQGDYGYTF. The CDR3 nucleotides are TGTGCCAGCAGACCAGGACAGGGGGACTATGGCTACACCTTC.

Here the CDR3 reads CASSLEAGEQFF. The DNA for the CDR3 is TGTGCCAGCAGCTTAGAAGCAGGGGAGCAGTTCTTC. V is TRBV11-2 and J is TRBJ2-1, with D tentatively TRBD1 (5 bases). Per germline, CDR1 SGHAT and CDR2 FQNNGV. V was cut by 0 bases and J by 10 bases, with 7 bases left in between. The CDR3 has 12 residues.

V gene TRBV5-1 combines with J gene TRBJ2-7; D ambiguous. This CDR3 is built from 13 residues. Germline V gene sequence: CDR1 SGHRS, CDR2 YFSETQ. Trimming shortened V by 5 bases and J by 5 bases, and 14 bases separated the two germline ends. The CDR3 spells CASSLGPGDEQYF. CDR3 sequence (DNA): TGCGCCAGCAGTCTAGGGCCGGGCGACGAGCAGTACTTC. Full variable domain (remainder filled in from reference TRBV5-1 and TRBJ2-7): KAGVTQTPRYLIKTRGQQVTLSCSPISGHRSVSWYQQTPGQGLQFLFEYFSETQRNKGNFPGRFSGRQFSNSRSEMNVSTLELGDSALYLCASSLGPGDEQYFGPGTRLTVT.

The chain couples TRBV18 to TRBJ1-3, with D hard to call. Germline V gene lookup returns CDR1 KGHSH and CDR2 LQKENI. The V end was cut by 2 bases, the J end by 0 bases, with 11 bases between. This CDR3 is 16 amino acids long. In DNA form, the CDR3 reads TGTGCCAGCTCACCAACAGAAGGTCACTCTGGAAACACCATATATTTT. Residues: CASSPTEGHSGNTIYF.

The V call is TRBV10-2, the J call TRBJ2-7; 11 bases match TRBD2. Germline V CDR1 and CDR2: WSHSY, SAAADI. This CDR3 is built from 16 residues. The ends lost 3 bases at V and 2 bases at J; junction bases unmatched: 6. The CDR3 bases are TGCGCCAGCAGTGATGCCCTAGCGGGAGGTCCCTACGAGCAGTACTTC. Translating it yields CASSDALAGGPYEQYF.

The rearrangement links TRBV6-1 to TRBJ1-4; TRBD1 might be the D (5 bases). The CDR3 totals 14 residues. V shed 5 bases and J shed 8 bases, with 15 bases lying between them. CDR1 is MNHNS, CDR2 SASEGT, per germline. CDR3 in DNA: TGTGCCAGCAGTAGGACACCAACAAGCGAAAAACTGTTTTTT. Its protein product is CASSRTPTSEKLFF.

The chain joins TRBV7-8 to TRBJ1-1, with D possibly matching TRBD1 (5 bases). Trimming left V 5 bases short and J 2 bases short, with 15 bases between. Germline CDR1 is SGHVS and CDR2 is FQNEAQ. This CDR3 has 15 amino acids. In nucleotides, the CDR3 is TGTGCCAGCAGCGAAACGGGGACTCTCAACACTGAAGCTTTCTTT. Its translation: CASSETGTLNTEAFF.

Notes on this clone: The sample has other DNA sequences that encode this CDR3 too. The CDR3 is CASSYGLPSTDTQYF. CDR3 in DNA: TGTGCCAGCAGTTACGGCCTTCCTAGCACAGATACGCAGTATTTT. V is TRBV6-5 and J is TRBJ2-3; D gene ambiguous. Germline CDR1 reads MNHEY; CDR2 reads SVGAGI. V was clipped by 2 bases and J by 0 bases, with 9 bases between them. This CDR3 spans 15 amino acids.

The V gene is TRBV29-1, the J gene TRBJ1-4; 9 bases are a match to TRBD1. CDR1 and CDR2 from the germline V gene are SQVTM and ANQGSEA. This CDR3 is built from 14 residues. Germline trimming cut 5 bases from V and 7 bases from J; bases unmatched to any gene: 8. The CDR3 nucleotides read TGCAGCGTTCAAACGGACAGGGGAGCTGAAAAACTGTTTTTT. Protein: CSVQTDRGAEKLFF. The variable domain in full, completed from reference TRBV29-1 and TRBJ1-4, reads SAVISQKPSRDICQRGTSLTIQCQVDSQVTMMFWYRQQPGQSLTLIATANQGSEATYESGFVIDKFPISRPNLTFSTLTVSNMSPEDSSIYLCSVQTDRGAEKLFFGSGTQLSVL.

The chain joins TRBV27 to TRBJ1-6; no reliable D call. This CDR3 contains 16 residues. Germline V CDR1 and CDR2: MNHEY, SMNVEV (reference sequence). The V end was cut by 0 bases, the J end by 2 bases, with 8 bases between. In DNA form, the CDR3 reads TGTGCCAGCAGTTTATCGTGGTCCACCTATAATTCACCCCTCCACTTT. This gives the protein CASSLSWSTYNSPLHF.

V is TRBV5-6 and J is TRBJ2-1; D call uncertain. CDR1 is SGHDT, CDR2 YYEEEE, per germline. Trimming stripped 6 bases from V and 0 bases from J, with 13 bases between. This CDR3 is 15 amino acids long. This CDR3 is CASNLDVSSYNEQFF. The CDR3 nucleotides read TGTGCCAGCAATCTCGACGTGAGCTCCTACAATGAGCAGTTCTTC. The variable domain in full, with the rest retrieved from reference TRBV5-6 and TRBJ2-1, is DAGVTQSPTHLIKTRGQQVTLRCSPKSGHDTVSWYQQALGQGPQFIFQYYEEEERQRGNFPDRFSGHQFPNYSSELNVNALLLGDSALYLCASNLDVSSYNEQFFGPGTRLTVL.

About this clone itself: This sample includes further DNA sequences coding for the same CDR3. V is TRBV6-5 and J is TRBJ1-4, with TRBD1 identical over 9 bases. The CDR3 has 13 residues. The trim removed 6 bases at V and 8 bases at J, leaving 4 bases unmatched. From germline, CDR1 is MNHEY and CDR2 SVGAGI. The CDR3 spells CASRTGGREKLFF. The CDR3 region has the DNA TGTGCCAGCAGGACAGGGGGACGGGAAAAACTGTTTTTT.

V is TRBV28 and J is TRBJ1-2; D is uncertain. CDR1 and CDR2 (germline): MDHEN, SYDVKM. The CDR3 has 13 residues. V was shortened by 10 bases and J by 1 base, with 13 bases between the two germline ends. DNA of the CDR3: TGTGCCATAATGAGTCCCGTTAACTATGGCTACACCTTC. This sequence encodes CAIMSPVNYGYTF.

The V and J genes are TRBV18 and TRBJ2-3; D uncertain. Trimming removed 2 bases from V and 2 bases from J, with 14 bases in between. Germline lookup yields CDR1 KGHSH and CDR2 LQKENI. The length of the CDR3 is 16 residues. CDR3 residues: CASSPVGPSLTDTQYF. DNA of the CDR3: TGTGCCAGCTCACCAGTTGGACCAAGCCTCACAGATACGCAGTATTTT.

V gene TRBV27 combines with J gene TRBJ1-6; D unresolved. The CDR3 is 14 residues long. Germline CDR1 is MNHEY and CDR2 is SMNVEV (reference sequence). V lost 6 bases and J lost 13, with 19 bases in between. CDR3 region: CASSSRHQGRPLHF. The CDR3 bases are TGTGCCAGCAGCTCTAGACATCAAGGTCGCCCCCTCCACTTT.

This chain connects TRBV5-1 to TRBJ1-4, with a possible D match to TRBD1 (5 bases). The CDR3 has 14 residues. In germline, CDR1 is SGHRS, CDR2 YFSETQ. Trimming removed 7 bases at V and 2 bases at J, with 12 bases between. CDR3 residues: CASGDGATNEKLFF. CDR3 nucleotide sequence: TGCGCCAGCGGAGATGGGGCGACTAATGAAAAACTGTTTTTT.

This clone was found a few times. This same CDR3 is encoded by further DNA sequences in the sample. The chain uses TRBV6-1 and TRBJ2-7, with 13 bases lining up with TRBD2. The germline V gene has CDR1 MNHNS and CDR2 SASEGT. This CDR3 contains 14 residues. The trim removed 4 bases at V and 3 bases at J, leaving 0 bases unmatched. The CDR3 sequence is CASSGLAGGYEQYF. CDR3 nucleotide sequence: TGTGCCAGCAGTGGACTAGCGGGGGGCTACGAGCAGTACTTC.